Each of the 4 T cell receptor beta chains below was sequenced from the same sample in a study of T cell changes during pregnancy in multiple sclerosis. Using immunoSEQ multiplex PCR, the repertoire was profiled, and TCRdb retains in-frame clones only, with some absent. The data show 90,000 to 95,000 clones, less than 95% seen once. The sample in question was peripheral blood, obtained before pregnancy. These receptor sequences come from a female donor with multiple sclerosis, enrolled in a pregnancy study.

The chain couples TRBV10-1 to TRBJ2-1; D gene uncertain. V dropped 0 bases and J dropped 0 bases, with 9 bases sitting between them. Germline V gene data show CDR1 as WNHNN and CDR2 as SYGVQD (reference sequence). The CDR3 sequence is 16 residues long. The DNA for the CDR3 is TGCGCCAGCAGTGAGTCGGGCTCGAGCTCCTACAATGAGCAGTTCTTC. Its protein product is CASSESGSSSYNEQFF.

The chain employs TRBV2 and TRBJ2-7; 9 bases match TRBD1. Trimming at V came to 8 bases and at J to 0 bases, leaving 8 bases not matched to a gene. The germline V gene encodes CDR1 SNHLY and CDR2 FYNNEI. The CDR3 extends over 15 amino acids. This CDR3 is CASCRDRAVSYEQYF. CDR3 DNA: TGTGCCAGCTGTCGGGACAGGGCCGTCTCCTACGAGCAGTACTTC. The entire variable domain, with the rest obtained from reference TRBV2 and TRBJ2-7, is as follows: EPEVTQTPSHQVTQMGQEVILRCVPISNHLYFYWYRQILGQKVEFLVSFYNNEISEKSEIFDDQFSVERPDGSNFTLKIRSTKLEDSAMYFCASCRDRAVSYEQYFGPGTRLTVT.

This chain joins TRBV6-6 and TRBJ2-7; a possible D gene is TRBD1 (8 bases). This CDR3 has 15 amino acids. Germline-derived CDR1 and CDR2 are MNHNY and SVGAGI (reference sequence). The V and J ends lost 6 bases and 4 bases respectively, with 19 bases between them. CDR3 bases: TGTGCCAGCAGGCCAAACAGGGGGGGGGCGTACGAGCAGTACTTC. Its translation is CASRPNRGGAYEQYF.

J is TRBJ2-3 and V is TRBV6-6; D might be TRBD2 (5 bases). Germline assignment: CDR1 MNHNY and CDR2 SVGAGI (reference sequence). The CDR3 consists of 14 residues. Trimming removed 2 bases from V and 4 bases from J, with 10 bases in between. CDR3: CASSYASQSDTQYF. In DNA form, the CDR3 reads TGTGCCAGCAGTTACGCTAGCCAGTCAGATACGCAGTATTTT.